A selection of T cell receptor beta chains follows, all from one sample in a study of blood T cell repertoires in COVID-19. This table comes from immunoSEQ multiplex PCR, and its TCRdb copy is limited to in-frame clones, with some not included. The profile shows approximately 300,000 clones, around 86% of them singletons. The sample comprised peripheral blood. These receptors originate from a woman between 50 and 59 years old with acute or convalescent COVID-19. CDR3s include the opening cysteine and the closing phenylalanine or tryptophan. Fields, in order: J gene, D gene, clone size, V gene, CDR3 DNA, CDR3 protein. A D gene is named only where the DNA matches it firmly. Clone sizes are given selectively: once, few, many, or a class where the clone is expanded.

J: TRBJ1-1; D: NA; size: NA; V: TRBV7-6; DNA: TGTGCCAGCAGCTTAGCTCCCTCGGTGAACACTGAAGCTTTCTTT; CDR3: CASSLAPSVNTEAFF
J: TRBJ2-3; D: NA; size: NA; V: TRBV3-1/TRBV3-2; DNA: TGTGCCAGCAGCCCTGGACAAAACAGTCTACGCACAGATACGCAGTATTTT; CDR3: CASSPGQNSLRTDTQYF
J: TRBJ1-5; D: NA; size: NA; V: TRBV4-1; DNA: TGCGCCAGCAGCCAAGTGTTTTTAGCCGGGAGCAATCAGCCCCAGCATTTT; CDR3: CASSQVFLAGSNQPQHF
J: TRBJ1-3; D: NA; size: NA; V: TRBV4-1; DNA: TGCGCCAGCAGCCAAGTTCCCGGACAGTCCGTTGACACCATATATTTT; CDR3: CASSQVPGQSVDTIYF
J: TRBJ2-7; D: TRBD1; size: NA; V: TRBV7-6; DNA: TGTGCCAGCAGTCTTGACAGGGGCCCCTCCTACGAGCAGTACTTC; CDR3: CASSLDRGPSYEQYF
J: TRBJ1-4; D: TRBD1; size: NA; V: TRBV5-4; DNA: TGTGCCAGCAGCCCCCGGGACAGACTCGAGGAAAAACTGTTTTTT; CDR3: CASSPRDRLEEKLFF
J: TRBJ1-2; D: TRBD1; size: NA; V: TRBV6-5; DNA: TGTGCCAGCAGTTACTCGGGACAGCCTAACTATGGCTACACCTTC; CDR3: CASSYSGQPNYGYTF
J: TRBJ1-1; D: NA; size: NA; V: TRBV2; DNA: TGTGCCAGCAGCAGGGAGGCCACTGAAGCTTTCTTT; CDR3: CASSREATEAFF
J: TRBJ2-7; D: TRBD2; size: NA; V: TRBV5-6; DNA: TGTGCCAGCAGCTTGATTCTAGCGGGAGTAGGCGAGCAGTACTTC; CDR3: CASSLILAGVGEQYF
J: TRBJ1-1; D: NA; size: NA; V: TRBV24-1; DNA: TGTGCCACGAGGGAACGGAGTGAAGCTTTCTTT; CDR3: CATRERSEAFF
J: TRBJ1-4; D: NA; size: few; V: TRBV5-1; DNA: TGCGCCAGCAGCTTTCGGTCGCTTGGTGAAAAACTGTTTTTT; CDR3: CASSFRSLGEKLFF
J: TRBJ1-5; D: NA; size: NA; V: TRBV9; DNA: TGTGCCAGCAGCGCGAGTCCGTCCTTCAATCAGCCCCAGCATTTT; CDR3: CASSASPSFNQPQHF
J: TRBJ2-7; D: TRBD2; size: NA; V: TRBV20-1; DNA: TGCAGTGCTAGTAGACTAGCGGGGTCCTACGAGCAGTACTTC; CDR3: CSASRLAGSYEQYF
J: TRBJ2-7; D: TRBD1; size: NA; V: TRBV24-1; DNA: TGTGCCACCAGTCCGGGACAGACCTACGAGCAGTACTTC; CDR3: CATSPGQTYEQYF
J: TRBJ1-6; D: TRBD1; size: NA; V: TRBV28; DNA: TGTGCCAGCAGTCTTCCGGGACAGCTTTCTCCCCTCCACTTT; CDR3: CASSLPGQLSPLHF
J: TRBJ2-7; D: TRBD2; size: NA; V: TRBV20-1; DNA: TGCAGCGCTAGTCGGCTGCGGGAGGGCCGCTACGAGCAGTACTTC; CDR3: CSASRLREGRYEQYF
J: TRBJ2-7; D: NA; size: NA; V: TRBV9; DNA: TGTGCCAGCAGCGGGAGGGACCACTACGAGCAGTACTTC; CDR3: CASSGRDHYEQYF
J: TRBJ2-5; D: TRBD2; size: NA; V: TRBV28; DNA: TGTGCCAGCAGTTTAAGGCTAGCGGAAGAGACCCAGTACTTC; CDR3: CASSLRLAEETQYF
J: TRBJ1-1; D: TRBD1; size: NA; V: TRBV7-2; DNA: TGTGCCAGCACCCCAGACAGGGAGAACACTGAAGCTTTCTTT; CDR3: CASTPDRENTEAFF
J: TRBJ2-7; D: TRBD2; size: NA; V: TRBV9; DNA: TGTGCCAGCAGCGTAGATCCTAGCGGGATATACGAGCAGTACTTC; CDR3: CASSVDPSGIYEQYF
J: TRBJ2-4; D: TRBD1; size: NA; V: TRBV25-1; DNA: TGTGCCAGCAGTGAGACAGGGGTTCTAGCCAAAAACATTCAGTACTTC; CDR3: CASSETGVLAKNIQYF
J: TRBJ1-5; D: TRBD1; size: NA; V: TRBV7-2; DNA: TGTGCCAGCAGCTCCGACAGGGCAGCTAATCAGCCCCAGCATTTT; CDR3: CASSSDRAANQPQHF
J: TRBJ2-1; D: TRBD2; size: NA; V: TRBV7-2; DNA: TGTGCCAGCAGCCCCCGACTAGCGGGTGGGAATGAGCAGTTCTTC; CDR3: CASSPRLAGGNEQFF
J: TRBJ2-1; D: NA; size: once; V: TRBV28; DNA: TGTGCCAGCAGTTCCTTTGGGGCAGGGGCCTCCTACAATGAGCAGTTCTTC; CDR3: CASSSFGAGASYNEQFF
J: TRBJ2-7; D: TRBD2; size: once; V: TRBV3-1/TRBV3-2; DNA: TGTGCCAGCAGCCAAGATCGGGTGGCGGGAGACAACGAGCAGTACTTC; CDR3: CASSQDRVAGDNEQYF
J: TRBJ1-1; D: NA; size: once; V: TRBV28; DNA: TGTGCCAGCAGTCTGGACATGAACACTGAAGCTTTCTTT; CDR3: CASSLDMNTEAFF
J: TRBJ2-7; D: NA; size: NA; V: TRBV7-9; DNA: TGTGCCAGCAGCTTTGCATCGGGGCAGTACTTC; CDR3: CASSFASGQYF
J: TRBJ2-7; D: TRBD1; size: NA; V: TRBV15; DNA: TGTGCCACCAGCAGAGCCGGCCGGACAGGGAACTACGAGCAGTACTTC; CDR3: CATSRAGRTGNYEQYF
J: TRBJ1-1; D: TRBD1; size: NA; V: TRBV27; DNA: TGTGCCAGCAACCCGGGGACAGGGAACACTGAAGCTTTCTTT; CDR3: CASNPGTGNTEAFF
J: TRBJ2-3; D: TRBD2; size: once; V: TRBV28; DNA: TGTGCCAGCAGCCCGGGGGGTAGCACAGATACGCAGTATTTT; CDR3: CASSPGGSTDTQYF
J: TRBJ1-4; D: NA; size: few; V: TRBV6-6; DNA: TGTGCCAGCAAAGAGGGCAGCTATAATGAAAAACTGTTTTTT; CDR3: CASKEGSYNEKLFF
J: TRBJ1-6; D: NA; size: NA; V: TRBV5-1; DNA: TGCGCCAGCAGCTTGTTTCAGGGTGAGGGGGATTCACCCCTCCACTTT; CDR3: CASSLFQGEGDSPLHF
J: TRBJ1-1; D: NA; size: few; V: TRBV9; DNA: TGTGCCAGCAGCGTAGGGTATAGGGAGGGAATGAACACTGAAGCTTTCTTT; CDR3: CASSVGYREGMNTEAFF
J: TRBJ2-7; D: TRBD2; size: once; V: TRBV6-5; DNA: TGTGCCAGCCAAATAGCGGGACCGGGGTACGAGCAGTACTTC; CDR3: CASQIAGPGYEQYF
J: TRBJ1-5; D: NA; size: NA; V: TRBV1; DNA: TGCACCAGCAGTCGGACAGAAGGAAGCAATCAGCCCCAGCATTTT; CDR3: CTSSRTEGSNQPQHF
J: TRBJ2-1; D: NA; size: NA; V: TRBV9; DNA: TGTGCCAGCAGCGCTCGGGACTCTCGGACTTACCGGATCTATGAGCAGTTCTTC; CDR3: CASSARDSRTYRIYEQFF
J: TRBJ2-7; D: TRBD1; size: NA; V: TRBV5-5; DNA: TGTGCCAGCAGCTTACGTCTAGGAACAGGGGGCGAAAAGCAGTACTTC; CDR3: CASSLRLGTGGEKQYF
J: TRBJ2-3; D: NA; size: NA; V: TRBV3-1/TRBV3-2; DNA: TGTGCCAGCAGCCAATCCCCGGCAGATACGCAGTATTTT; CDR3: CASSQSPADTQYF
J: TRBJ1-1; D: NA; size: NA; V: TRBV5-8; DNA: TGTGCCAGCAGCTTGGCCACAGGGAACAGAGCTTTCTTT; CDR3: CASSLATGNRAFF